This is a list of T cell receptor beta chains from one sample in a study of T cell repertoires in cytomegalovirus infection. These receptors' antigens are unknown. A single record per CDR3 protein comes from TCRdb applying MiXCR to the reads. The table shows under 500,000 distinct CDR3 sequences, with about 44% occurring only once. The material sequenced was cultured PBMCs, taken from culture after CMV antigen stimulation. Receptors were obtained from a human donor in good health (CMV status not recorded). Some clones in this sample may be carry-over from other donors' samples. Both conserved end residues are part of each CDR3. The D gene is left open where the match is weak. A clone size is listed for some rows: how often the clone was seen (once, few, many), or a class if it is expanded.

v_call: TRBV7-6
clone_size: few
j_call: TRBJ2-1
d_call: .
cdr3_nt: TGTGCCAGCAGCTTATGGCCGGGGGATGAGCAGTTCTTC
cdr3_aa: CASSLWPGDEQFF

v_call: TRBV28
clone_size: .
j_call: TRBJ2-2
d_call: .
cdr3_nt: TGTGCCAGCAGTGGACTCGTCGCGAACACCGGGGAGCTGTTTTTT
cdr3_aa: CASSGLVANTGELFF

v_call: TRBV27
clone_size: few
j_call: TRBJ2-7
d_call: TRBD2
cdr3_nt: TGTGCCAGCAGTCCAGTAGCGGGGGGGCCCTACGAGCAGTACTTC
cdr3_aa: CASSPVAGGPYEQYF

v_call: TRBV7-4
clone_size: .
j_call: TRBJ1-1
d_call: TRBD1
cdr3_nt: TGTGCCAGCAGCGCAGACAGGGGGCTGATGAACACTGAAGCTTTCTTT
cdr3_aa: CASSADRGLMNTEAFF

v_call: TRBV5-4
clone_size: .
j_call: TRBJ2-3
d_call: .
cdr3_nt: TGTGCCAGCAGCTTGCCTGGTCTCGACACAGATACGCAGTATTTT
cdr3_aa: CASSLPGLDTDTQYF

v_call: TRBV20-1
clone_size: few
j_call: TRBJ2-3
d_call: TRBD2
cdr3_nt: TGCAGTGCTTACGGGACTACTACTGGAGATACGCAGTATTTT
cdr3_aa: CSAYGTTTGDTQYF

v_call: TRBV7-6
clone_size: .
j_call: TRBJ2-7
d_call: TRBD2
cdr3_nt: TGTGCCAGCAGCCAACTAGCGGGAGAGGATCAGTACTTC
cdr3_aa: CASSQLAGEDQYF

v_call: TRBV7-2
clone_size: few
j_call: TRBJ2-2
d_call: .
cdr3_nt: TGTGCCAGCAGCTTATCATTGGGGACCGGGGAGCTGTTTTTT
cdr3_aa: CASSLSLGTGELFF

v_call: TRBV12-3/TRBV12-4
clone_size: few
j_call: TRBJ2-7
d_call: TRBD2
cdr3_nt: TGTGCCAGCAATCTTAGCGGGGTTCGTTACGAGCAGTACTTC
cdr3_aa: CASNLSGVRYEQYF

v_call: TRBV6-2/TRBV6-3
clone_size: few
j_call: TRBJ2-6
d_call: .
cdr3_nt: TGTGCCAGCAGTTACCTCGGGGCTGGGGCCAACGTCCTGACTTTC
cdr3_aa: CASSYLGAGANVLTF

v_call: TRBV7-2
clone_size: few
j_call: TRBJ2-1
d_call: TRBD2
cdr3_nt: TGTGCCAGCAGCTTAACTAGCGGCCTATACAATGAGCAGTTCTTC
cdr3_aa: CASSLTSGLYNEQFF

v_call: TRBV4-2
clone_size: .
j_call: TRBJ2-6
d_call: .
cdr3_nt: TGTGCCAGCAGCCAAACGACTGGAAACTCTGGGGCCAACGTCCTGACTTTC
cdr3_aa: CASSQTTGNSGANVLTF

v_call: TRBV7-2
clone_size: few
j_call: TRBJ2-1
d_call: .
cdr3_nt: TGTGCCAGCAGCCCGCCGTTTGACCCCAATGAGCAGTTCTTC
cdr3_aa: CASSPPFDPNEQFF

v_call: TRBV6-4
clone_size: .
j_call: TRBJ2-1
d_call: .
cdr3_nt: TGTGCCAGCAAGGTAATATCGATATCCAATGAGCAGTTCTTC
cdr3_aa: CASKVISISNEQFF

v_call: TRBV7-2
clone_size: many
j_call: TRBJ1-5
d_call: .
cdr3_nt: TGTGCCAGCAGCTTATTGGGAAATAATCAGCCCCAGCATTTT
cdr3_aa: CASSLLGNNQPQHF

v_call: TRBV5-1
clone_size: .
j_call: TRBJ2-5
d_call: .
cdr3_nt: TGCGCCAGCAGCCCCGGGGCCCCGTGGGAGACCCAGTACTTC
cdr3_aa: CASSPGAPWETQYF

v_call: TRBV12-3/TRBV12-4
clone_size: few
j_call: TRBJ1-5
d_call: .
cdr3_nt: TGTGCCAGCACTCGGACCTCAAATCAGCCCCAGCATTTT
cdr3_aa: CASTRTSNQPQHF

v_call: TRBV7-2
clone_size: .
j_call: TRBJ2-7
d_call: .
cdr3_nt: TGTGCCAGCAGCTGGTCTTCTAACTCCTACGAGCAGTACTTC
cdr3_aa: CASSWSSNSYEQYF

v_call: TRBV15
clone_size: .
j_call: TRBJ2-5
d_call: .
cdr3_nt: TGTGCCACCAGCAGAGATCCCAGGGAAGAGACCCAGTACTTC
cdr3_aa: CATSRDPREETQYF

v_call: TRBV12-3/TRBV12-4
clone_size: .
j_call: TRBJ2-6
d_call: .
cdr3_nt: TGTGCCAGCAGACCACAGGCCTCTGGGGCCAACGTCCTGACTTTC
cdr3_aa: CASRPQASGANVLTF

v_call: TRBV6-1
clone_size: .
j_call: TRBJ2-3
d_call: TRBD1
cdr3_nt: TGTGCCAGCGGGGGACAGCCATCAGATACGCAGTATTTT
cdr3_aa: CASGGQPSDTQYF

v_call: TRBV7-2
clone_size: .
j_call: TRBJ2-3
d_call: TRBD2
cdr3_nt: TGTGCCAGCAGCTCTAGCGGGGGGGCCGAAGATACGCAGTATTTT
cdr3_aa: CASSSSGGAEDTQYF